Shown below are 21 T cell receptor beta chains from a single sample sequenced in a study of blood T cell repertoires in COVID-19. Here immunoSEQ multiplex PCR was the method, and the copy in TCRdb shows in-frame clones only, minus some. The data contain 18,000 or so clones, approximately 91% of them seen just once; the ten biggest clones take up 8.5% to 10%. Sequencing was performed on peripheral blood. Receptors originate from a middle-aged man with active COVID-19.

The genes are TRBV7-9 and TRBJ1-2; 7 positions match TRBD1. This CDR3 is 16 amino acids long. The germline V gene encodes CDR1 SEHNR and CDR2 FQNEAQ (reference sequence). Trimming removed 1 base from V and 5 bases from J; junction bases left unmatched: 10. The CDR3 coding sequence is TGTGCCAGCAGCTTAGGGACCGGGACAGCAAATTATGGCTACACCTTC. Translation gives CASSLGTGTANYGYTF.

The rearrangement uses TRBV10-2 and TRBJ2-1, with 8 bases matching TRBD2. With V trimmed by 4 bases and J by 4 bases, 3 bases remained unmatched. Germline lookup yields CDR1 WSHSY and CDR2 SAAADI. This CDR3 has 14 residues. This chain's CDR3 is CASSVTSGYNEQFF. As DNA, the CDR3 is TGCGCCAGCAGTGTAACTAGCGGTTACAATGAGCAGTTCTTC.

This chain uses TRBV28 with TRBJ1-4; D is possibly TRBD1 (6 bases). V dropped 6 bases and J dropped 7 bases, with 15 bases sitting between them. There are 14 residues in the CDR3. The V gene's germline CDR1 is MDHEN and CDR2 SYDVKM. In DNA form, the CDR3 reads TGTGCCAGCAGGCCAGGGGCGGGGGGTGAAAAACTGTTTTTT. It encodes CASRPGAGGEKLFF.

This chain links TRBV6-2 or TRBV6-3 with TRBJ2-3, with D perhaps matching TRBD2 (5 bases). V lost 0 bases, J lost 0 bases, and 13 bases lay in between. CDR1 MNHEY and CDR2 SVGEGT come from the germline V gene. The CDR3 consists of 17 residues. The DNA for the CDR3 is TGTGCCAGCAGTTACTCACTCCAGCGGAAGAGCACAGATACGCAGTATTTT. It translates to CASSYSLQRKSTDTQYF.

Here the CDR3 reads CASSSGQNTEAFF. The CDR3 coding sequence is TGTGCCAGCAGTTCCGGACAGAACACTGAAGCTTTCTTT. The chain carries TRBV6-5 and TRBJ1-1, with a possible D match to TRBD1 (5 bases). V was shortened by 4 bases and J by 1 base, with 7 bases between the two germline ends. Per germline, CDR1 MNHEY and CDR2 SVGAGI. The CDR3 contains 13 residues.

There are a few counts of this clone. For the CDR3, the DNA is TGTGCCAGTAGAGCCAGGGCCCAGGGTGGCTACACCTTC. Its translation is CASRARAQGGYTF. The chain combines TRBV19 with TRBJ1-2; D is perhaps TRBD1 (5 bases). V lost 6 bases and J lost 7, with 15 bases in between. The length of the CDR3 is 13 residues. CDR1 and CDR2 (germline): LNHDA, SQIVND (reference sequence).

This clone has just one count. V and J are TRBV13 and TRBJ2-7, with 11 positions matching TRBD1. Germline loops: CDR1 PRHDT, CDR2 FYEKMQ (reference sequence). The CDR3 is made up of 15 amino acids. J lost 7 bases, V lost 4 bases, and 9 bases had no gene match. The DNA of the CDR3 is TGTGCCAGCAGCTCAGGACAGGGGGCCCCCCGAGAGCAGTACTTC. Translation gives CASSSGQGAPREQYF.

CDR3 bases: TGTGCCAGTAGTATCCGGGACAGGGATGCTGAAAAACTGTTTTTT. Translated: CASSIRDRDAEKLFF. This rearrangement joins TRBV19 to TRBJ1-4, with 9 bases identical to TRBD1. CDR1 is LNHDA and CDR2 is SQIVND in the germline V gene (reference sequence). The CDR3 length is 15 residues. The J segment lost 7 bases and the V segment lost 3 bases, leaving 6 bases of the junction unmatched.

The chain combines TRBV12-5 with TRBJ2-7; 7 bases line up with TRBD1. Germline assignment: CDR1 LGHNT and CDR2 FRNRAP. The J segment lost 2 bases and the V segment lost 6 bases, leaving 7 bases of the junction unmatched. This CDR3 spans 14 amino acids. The CDR3 loop is CASGIGTATYEQYF. The CDR3 DNA follows: TGTGCTAGTGGGATAGGGACAGCTACCTACGAGCAGTACTTC.

The chain combines TRBV9 with TRBJ2-3; maybe TRBD2 (5 bases). The CDR3 extends over 15 amino acids. Germline V gene lookup returns CDR1 SGDLS and CDR2 YYNGEE. Deletions cut 5 bases from V and 0 bases from J, with 13 bases between. The CDR3 loop is CASRAGGPSTDTQYF. In nucleotides, the CDR3 is TGTGCCAGCAGGGCAGGAGGACCTAGCACAGATACGCAGTATTTT.

The V gene is TRBV7-2, the J gene TRBJ2-1; TRBD2 matches 12 bases. V lost 2 bases to trimming and J lost 1 base; unmatched junction nucleotides: 3. CDR3 length equals 17 residues. Per the germline V gene, CDR1 is SGHTA and CDR2 is FQGNSA. The CDR3 DNA reads TGTGCCAGCAGCTTATACGGACTAGCGGGATCCTACAATGAGCAGTTCTTC. Translating gives CASSLYGLAGSYNEQFF.

The gene calls are TRBV7-9 and TRBJ2-3; TRBD2 aligns across 11 bases. Per germline, CDR1 SEHNR and CDR2 FQNEAQ (reference sequence). J was trimmed by 6 bases and V by 6 bases; bases with no gene match: 8. The CDR3 consists of 15 residues. The CDR3 sequence is CASSFTSGRSDTQYF. For the CDR3, the DNA is TGTGCCAGCAGTTTTACTAGCGGGAGATCGGATACGCAGTATTTT.

Points on this clone: One end of the junction is discordant with germline, which a read error may explain. The chain carries TRBV20-1 and TRBJ2-7, with 8 bases aligning to TRBD1. CDR3 size: 11 residues. Germline loops: CDR1 DFQATT, CDR2 SNEGSKA (reference sequence). The CDR3 bases are TGCAGTGCTAGGGACAGGGTAATGCGGCACTTC. It specifies CSARDRVMRHF.

The CDR3 region has the DNA TGTGCCAGCAGCGCTACAGGGGGCGCGAACTATGGCTACACCTTC. Amino acids: CASSATGGANYGYTF. V is TRBV9 and J is TRBJ1-2; 9 nucleotides line up with TRBD1. V shed 3 bases, J shed 2 bases, and the junction held 5 bases outside the gene matches. Looked up from germline, CDR1 is SGDLS and CDR2 is YYNGEE. This CDR3 contains 15 residues. Supplemented by reference TRBV9 and TRBJ1-2, the full variable domain reads DSGVTQTPKHLITATGQRVTLRCSPRSGDLSVYWYQQSLDQGLQFLIQYYNGEERAKGNILERFSAQQFPDLHSELNLSSLELGDSALYFCASSATGGANYGYTFGSGTRLTVV.

By its share, this clone is medium-sized. The V and J genes are TRBV9 and TRBJ2-7, with TRBD1 matching 7 bases. In germline, CDR1 is SGDLS, CDR2 YYNGEE. CDR3 length: 15 residues. J gave up 2 bases and V 0 bases, and 5 bases lay outside the gene matches. CDR3 DNA: TGTGCCAGCAGCGTAGGACAGGGCACCACCTACGAGCAGTACTTC. It yields the protein CASSVGQGTTYEQYF.

This chain uses TRBV29-1 with TRBJ2-6, with D possibly being TRBD1 (5 bases). Trimming cost V 4 bases and J 1 base, with 8 bases left between them. In germline, CDR1 is SQVTM, CDR2 ANQGSEA. The CDR3 sequence is 14 residues long. CDR3 nucleotide sequence: TGCAGCGTTGGGGGCGGTTCTGGGGCCAACGTCCTGACTTTC. Translated, it gives CSVGGGSGANVLTF.

The V and J genes are TRBV2 and TRBJ2-3, with TRBD1 as a possible D gene (6 bases). The CDR3 runs to 14 residues. Trimming left V 7 bases short and J 14 bases short, with 25 bases between. Looked up from germline, CDR1 is SNHLY and CDR2 is FYNNEI. CDR3 in DNA: TGTGCCAGCATTGTCGGTGGGCAGGGGCGGATACCGTATTTT. Translated, it gives CASIVGGQGRIPYF.

The chain recombines TRBV3-1 (or the pseudogene TRBV3-2) with TRBJ2-3; D uncertain. Trimming left V 7 bases short and J 7 bases short, with 18 bases between. From germline, CDR1 is LGHDT and CDR2 YNNKEL (reference sequence). The CDR3 covers 14 residues. The CDR3, as DNA: TGTGCCAGCACCCCCGGTTCTCATCTCTATACGCAGTATTTT. It specifies CASTPGSHLYTQYF.

The V gene is TRBV7-2, the J gene TRBJ1-1, with D uncertain. CDR3 length: 14 residues. CDR1 SGHTA and CDR2 FQGNSA come from the germline V gene. The germline V and J ends were trimmed by 2 bases and 0 bases, with 7 bases remaining between them. The CDR3 bases are TGTGCCAGCAGCTTATATGGGCTGAACACTGAAGCTTTCTTT. It is translated as CASSLYGLNTEAFF. The entire variable domain, with the rest obtained from reference TRBV7-2 and TRBJ1-1, is as follows: GAGVSQSPSNKVTEKGKDVELRCDPISGHTALYWYRQSLGQGLEFLIYFQGNSAPDKSGLPSDRFSAERTGGSVSTLTIQRTQQEDSAVYLCASSLYGLNTEAFFGQGTRLTVV.

The chain links TRBV5-6 to TRBJ2-3, with a tentative D call TRBD1 (6 bases). The CDR3 sequence is 16 residues long. V lost 4 bases and J lost 2, with 17 bases in between. Germline V lookup: CDR1 SGHDT, CDR2 YYEEEE. The CDR3 here is CASSPWTVLDTDTQYF. The CDR3 DNA follows: TGTGCCAGCAGCCCGTGGACAGTACTGGACACAGATACGCAGTATTTT.

The rearrangement links TRBV14 to TRBJ2-7; TRBD2 matches 11 bases. V was pared by 1 base and J by 3 bases, with 5 bases of the junction left unmatched. Germline V lookup: CDR1 SGHDN, CDR2 FVKESK. The CDR3 covers 16 residues. In DNA form, the CDR3 reads TGTGCCAGCAGCCAAGTGTCTACTAGCGGGGGCTACGAGCAGTACTTC. As protein: CASSQVSTSGGYEQYF.